This paragraph covers one T cell receptor beta chain sequence. Its antigen is as yet unknown. Trimming removed 6 bases from V and 4 bases from J; junction bases left unmatched: 5. Germline loops: CDR1 GTSNPN, CDR2 SVGIG (reference sequence). The CDR3 loop spans 12 amino acids. A multiplex PCR was run with 60 Vbeta primers and 13 Jbeta primers. Generated by immunoSEQ multiplex PCR, the TCRdb table keeps only in-frame clones and is missing some. The sample shows 100,000 to 150,000 clones, 80% of them seen only once. Every donor was a healthy person donating bone marrow. The data originate from a study of cytomegalovirus exposure and HLA in healthy donors. Findings and limits, study-wide: Reportedly, cytomegalovirus status was diagnosed with high sensitivity and specificity. The availability of immune exposure information extended only to CMV serostatus. An analysis done earlier found most TCR beta V segments productive about 90% or about 30% of the time.

Sequenced input: PBMCs. The chain has TRBV30 and TRBJ1-2, with 7 positions matching TRBD1. The clonotype originates from a man aged 25 to 40 in good health and CMV-seropositive. The CDR3 here is CACQGQLYGYTF. In DNA form, the CDR3 reads TGTGCCTGCCAGGGACAGCTCTATGGCTACACCTTC.